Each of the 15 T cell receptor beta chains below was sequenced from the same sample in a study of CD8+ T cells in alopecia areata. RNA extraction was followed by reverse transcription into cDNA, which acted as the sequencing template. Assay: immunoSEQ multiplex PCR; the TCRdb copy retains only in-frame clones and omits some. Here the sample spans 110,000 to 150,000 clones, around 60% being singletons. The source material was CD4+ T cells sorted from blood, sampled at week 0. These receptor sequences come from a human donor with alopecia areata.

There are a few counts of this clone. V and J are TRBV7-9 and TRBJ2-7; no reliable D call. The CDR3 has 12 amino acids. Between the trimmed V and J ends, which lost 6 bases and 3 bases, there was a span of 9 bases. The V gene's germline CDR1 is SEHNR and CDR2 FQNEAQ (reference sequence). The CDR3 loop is CASSSQNYEQYF. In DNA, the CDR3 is TGTGCCAGCAGTTCCCAGAACTACGAGCAGTACTTC.

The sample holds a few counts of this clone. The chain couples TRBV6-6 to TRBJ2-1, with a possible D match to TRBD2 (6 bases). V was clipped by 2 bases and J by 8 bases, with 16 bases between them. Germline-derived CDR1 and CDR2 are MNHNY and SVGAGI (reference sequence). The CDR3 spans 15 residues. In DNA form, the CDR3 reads TGTGCCAGCAGTTACGGGTTAGCGGCCTCAGATGAGCAGTTCTTC. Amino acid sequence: CASSYGLAASDEQFF.

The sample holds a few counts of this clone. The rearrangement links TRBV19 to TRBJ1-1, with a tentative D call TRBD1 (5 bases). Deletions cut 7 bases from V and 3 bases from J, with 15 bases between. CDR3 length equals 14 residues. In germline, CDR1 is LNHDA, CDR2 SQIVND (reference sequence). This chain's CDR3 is CASTRGVMDTEAFF. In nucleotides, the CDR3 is TGTGCCAGTACGCGAGGGGTGATGGACACTGAAGCTTTCTTT.

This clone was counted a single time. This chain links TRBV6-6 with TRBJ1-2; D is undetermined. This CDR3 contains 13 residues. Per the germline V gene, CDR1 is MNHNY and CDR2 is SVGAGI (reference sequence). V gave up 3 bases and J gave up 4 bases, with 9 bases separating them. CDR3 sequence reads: CASSYEGSYGYTF. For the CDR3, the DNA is TGTGCCAGCAGTTATGAGGGTTCCTATGGCTACACCTTC.

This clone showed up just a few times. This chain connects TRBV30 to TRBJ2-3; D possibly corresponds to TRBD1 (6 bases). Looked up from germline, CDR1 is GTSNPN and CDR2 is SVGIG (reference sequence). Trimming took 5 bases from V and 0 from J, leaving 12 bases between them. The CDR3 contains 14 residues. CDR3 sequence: CAWGRQASTDTQYF. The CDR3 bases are TGTGCCTGGGGTAGACAGGCTAGCACAGATACGCAGTATTTT.

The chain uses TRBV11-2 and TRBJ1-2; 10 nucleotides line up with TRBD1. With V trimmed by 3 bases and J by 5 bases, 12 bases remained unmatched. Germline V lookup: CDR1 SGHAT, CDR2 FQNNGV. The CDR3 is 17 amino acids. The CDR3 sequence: CASSFTGTGALGYGYTF. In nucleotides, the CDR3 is TGTGCCAGCAGCTTTACCGGGACAGGGGCATTGGGGTATGGCTACACCTTC.

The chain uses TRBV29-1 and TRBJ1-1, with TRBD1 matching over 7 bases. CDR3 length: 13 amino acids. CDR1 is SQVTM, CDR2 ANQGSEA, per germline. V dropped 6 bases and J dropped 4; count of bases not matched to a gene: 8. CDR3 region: CSVRTGFSTEAFF. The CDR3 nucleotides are TGCAGCGTGAGGACAGGTTTTAGCACTGAAGCTTTCTTT.

The CDR3 reads CAWSLGATQYF. The CDR3 bases are TGTGCCTGGAGTCTGGGGGCTACGCAGTATTTT. This rearrangement joins TRBV30 to TRBJ2-3; D may be TRBD1 (6 bases). Trimming left V 2 bases short and J 8 bases short, with 8 bases between. Germline V gives CDR1 GTSNPN, CDR2 SVGIG (reference sequence). The CDR3 extends over 11 amino acids.

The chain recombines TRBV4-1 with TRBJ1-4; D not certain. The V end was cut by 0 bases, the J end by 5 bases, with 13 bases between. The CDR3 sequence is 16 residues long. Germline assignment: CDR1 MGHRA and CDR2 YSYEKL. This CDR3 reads CASSQDQVGPNEKLFF. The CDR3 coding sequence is TGCGCCAGCAGCCAAGATCAAGTGGGCCCGAATGAAAAACTGTTTTTT.

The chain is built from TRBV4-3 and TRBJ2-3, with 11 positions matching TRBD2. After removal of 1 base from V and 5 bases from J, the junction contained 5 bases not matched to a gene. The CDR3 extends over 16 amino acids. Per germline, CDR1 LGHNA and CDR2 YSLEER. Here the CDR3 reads CASSQVSGGAQDTQYF. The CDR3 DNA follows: TGCGCCAGCAGCCAAGTTAGCGGGGGGGCACAAGATACGCAGTATTTT.

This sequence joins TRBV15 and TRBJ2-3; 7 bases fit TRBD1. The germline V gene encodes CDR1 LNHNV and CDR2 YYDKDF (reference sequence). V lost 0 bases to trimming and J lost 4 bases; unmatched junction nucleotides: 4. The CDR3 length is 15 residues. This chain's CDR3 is CATSRDGQVADTQYF. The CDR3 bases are TGTGCCACCAGCAGAGATGGACAGGTGGCAGATACGCAGTATTTT. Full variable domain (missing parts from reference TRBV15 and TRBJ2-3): DAMVIQNPRYQVTQFGKPVTLSCSQTLNHNVMYWYQQKSSQAPKLLFHYYDKDFNNEADTPDNFQSRRPNTSFCFLDIRSPGLGDTAMYLCATSRDGQVADTQYFGPGTRLTVL.

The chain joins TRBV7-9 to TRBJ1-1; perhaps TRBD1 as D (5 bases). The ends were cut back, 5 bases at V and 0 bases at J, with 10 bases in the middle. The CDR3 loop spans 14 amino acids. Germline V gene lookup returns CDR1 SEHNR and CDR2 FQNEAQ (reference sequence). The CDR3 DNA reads TGTGCCAGCAGCCCGGGACGGATGAACACTGAAGCTTTCTTT. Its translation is CASSPGRMNTEAFF. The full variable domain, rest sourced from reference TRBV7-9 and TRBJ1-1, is DTGVSQNPRHKITKRGQNVTFRCDPISEHNRLYWYRQTLGQGPEFLTYFQNEAQLEKSRLLSDRFSAERPKGSFSTLEIQRTEQGDSAMYLCASSPGRMNTEAFFGQGTRLTVV.

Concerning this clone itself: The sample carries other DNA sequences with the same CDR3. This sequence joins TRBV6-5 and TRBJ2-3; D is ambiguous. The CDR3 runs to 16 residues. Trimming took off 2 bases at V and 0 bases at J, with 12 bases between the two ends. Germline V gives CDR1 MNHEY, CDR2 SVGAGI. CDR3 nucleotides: TGTGCCAGCAGTTACGTTATGCGAACTAGCACAGATACGCAGTATTTT. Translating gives CASSYVMRTSTDTQYF.

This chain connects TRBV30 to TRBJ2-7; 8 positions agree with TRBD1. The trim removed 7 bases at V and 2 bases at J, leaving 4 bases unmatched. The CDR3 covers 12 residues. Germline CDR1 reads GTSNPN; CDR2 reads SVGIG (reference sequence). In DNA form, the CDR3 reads TGTGCCTACGGGACAGGAGCCTACGAGCAGTACTTC. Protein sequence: CAYGTGAYEQYF.

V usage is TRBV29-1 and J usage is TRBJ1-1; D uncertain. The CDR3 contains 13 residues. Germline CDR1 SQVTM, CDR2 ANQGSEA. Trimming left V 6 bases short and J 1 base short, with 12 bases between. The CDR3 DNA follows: TGCAGCGTCACCTCGGGAGCGAACACTGAAGCTTTCTTT. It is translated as CSVTSGANTEAFF.